This T cell receptor (beta chain) comes out of a study of CD8+CD57+ T cells in acquired aplastic anemia. Study information: Sorted CD4+ and CD8+ cells yielded 2.5 to 3.5 ug of DNA on average. About 9.8 million reads, on average, were obtained for CD4+ cells from healthy donors. The study's findings and limits: There were some 30 CD8+ CDR3 sequences that occurred in both patients and controls. Controls did not differ significantly from patients in CD8+ Simpson's diversity.

TCR beta VDJ and CDR3 were profiled, and genomic DNA was the template. TCRdb reprocessed the reads via MiXCR and lists one record per CDR3 protein. This repertoire shows about 130,000 distinct CDR3 sequences, more than 40% found once; its top ten account for 2% to 3%. This clonotype was observed many times. Its target is unknown. This CDR3 spans 17 amino acids. The V segment lost 3 bases and the J segment 2 bases; nucleotides outside the gene matches: 9. Germline loops: CDR1 MNHEY, CDR2 SVGEGT. The specimen sequenced was sorted CD4+, CD8+, or CD8+CD57+ T cells (not recorded which) from PBMCs. This TCR derives from a human donor in good health, serving as a control. J is TRBJ2-3 and V is TRBV6-2 or TRBV6-3, with 9 bases that match TRBD2. The DNA for the CDR3 is TGTGCCAGCAGTTATGTGCTAGCGGGGACAGCCACAGATACGCAGTATTTT. This gives the protein CASSYVLAGTATDTQYF.